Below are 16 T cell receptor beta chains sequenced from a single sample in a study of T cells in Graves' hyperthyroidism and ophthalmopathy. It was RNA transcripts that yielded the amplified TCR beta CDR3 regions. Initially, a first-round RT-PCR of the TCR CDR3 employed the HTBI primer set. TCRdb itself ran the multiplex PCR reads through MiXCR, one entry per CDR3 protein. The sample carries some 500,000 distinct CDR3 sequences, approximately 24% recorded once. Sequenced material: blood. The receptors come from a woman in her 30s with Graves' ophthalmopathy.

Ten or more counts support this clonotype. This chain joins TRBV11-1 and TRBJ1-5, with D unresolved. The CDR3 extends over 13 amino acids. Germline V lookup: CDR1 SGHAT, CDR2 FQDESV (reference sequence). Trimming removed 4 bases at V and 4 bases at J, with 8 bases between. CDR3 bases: TGTGCCAGCAGCTCTACAAGAAATCAGCCCCAGCATTTT. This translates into CASSSTRNQPQHF.

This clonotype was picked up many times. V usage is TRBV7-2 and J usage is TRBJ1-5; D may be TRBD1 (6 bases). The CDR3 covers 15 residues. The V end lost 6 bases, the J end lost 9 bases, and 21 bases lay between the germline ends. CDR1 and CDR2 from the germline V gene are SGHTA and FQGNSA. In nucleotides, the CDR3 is TGTGCCAGCAGTCCTACCCCCAGGGGAGGGCGGCCCCAGCATTTT. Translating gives CASSPTPRGGRPQHF.

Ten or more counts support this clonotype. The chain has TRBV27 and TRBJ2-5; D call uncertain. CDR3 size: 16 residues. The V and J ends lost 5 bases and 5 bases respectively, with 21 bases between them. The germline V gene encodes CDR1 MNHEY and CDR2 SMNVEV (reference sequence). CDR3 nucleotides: TGTGCCAGCAGTCCCTCCATGGGCAGATTGCAGGAGACCCAGTACTTC. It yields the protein CASSPSMGRLQETQYF.

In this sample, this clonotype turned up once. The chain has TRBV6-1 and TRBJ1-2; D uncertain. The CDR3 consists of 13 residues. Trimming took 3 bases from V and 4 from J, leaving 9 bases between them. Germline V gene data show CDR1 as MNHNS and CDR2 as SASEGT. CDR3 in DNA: TGTGCCAGCAGTGAGGGTGCTGGCTATGGCTACACCTTC. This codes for CASSEGAGYGYTF.

CDR3 region: CSVGVGQAYEQYF. The CDR3 nucleotides read TGCAGCGTCGGAGTCGGACAGGCCTACGAGCAGTACTTC. The rearrangement links TRBV29-1 to TRBJ2-7; TRBD1 agrees at 7 bases. The CDR3 spans 13 residues. Germline lookup yields CDR1 SQVTM and CDR2 ANQGSEA. J was trimmed by 2 bases and V by 6 bases; bases with no gene match: 7.

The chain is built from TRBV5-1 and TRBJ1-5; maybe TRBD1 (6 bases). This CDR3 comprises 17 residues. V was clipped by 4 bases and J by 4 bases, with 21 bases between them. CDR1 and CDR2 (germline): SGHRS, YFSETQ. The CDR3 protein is CASSGPNLGGPNQPQHF. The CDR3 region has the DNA TGCGCCAGCAGCGGACCGAATTTAGGGGGACCTAATCAGCCCCAGCATTTT.

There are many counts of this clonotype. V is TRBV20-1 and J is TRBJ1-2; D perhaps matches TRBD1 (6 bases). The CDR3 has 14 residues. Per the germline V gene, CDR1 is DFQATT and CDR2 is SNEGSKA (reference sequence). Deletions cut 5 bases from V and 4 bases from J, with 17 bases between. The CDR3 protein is CSAGGGGSPYGYTF. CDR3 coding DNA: TGCAGTGCTGGAGGGGGGGGTTCTCCCTATGGCTACACCTTC.

DNA for the CDR3: TGCGCCAGCAGAGTCGGATCCAACGTCCTGACTTTC. It specifies CASRVGSNVLTF. The chain links TRBV5-1 to TRBJ2-6; D is unclear. Deletions cut 5 bases from V and 8 bases from J, with 8 bases between. Germline V CDR1 and CDR2: SGHRS, YFSETQ. The CDR3 runs to 12 residues.

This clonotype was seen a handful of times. The CDR3 region has the DNA TGTGCCAGCAGTTTCCAAACAGGGGCTAGTGGCTACACCTTC. Amino acids: CASSFQTGASGYTF. The V and J genes are TRBV27 and TRBJ1-2, with 7 bases identical to TRBD1. Germline CDR1 MNHEY, CDR2 SMNVEV (reference sequence). The CDR3 consists of 14 residues. Germline trimming cut 3 bases from V and 7 bases from J; bases unmatched to any gene: 8.

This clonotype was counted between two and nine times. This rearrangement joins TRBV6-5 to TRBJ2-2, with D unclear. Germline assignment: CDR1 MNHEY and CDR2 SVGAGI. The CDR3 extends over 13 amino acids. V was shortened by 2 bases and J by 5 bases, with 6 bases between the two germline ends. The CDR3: CASSYEGTGELFF. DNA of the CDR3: TGTGCCAGCAGTTACGAAGGGACCGGGGAGCTGTTTTTT.

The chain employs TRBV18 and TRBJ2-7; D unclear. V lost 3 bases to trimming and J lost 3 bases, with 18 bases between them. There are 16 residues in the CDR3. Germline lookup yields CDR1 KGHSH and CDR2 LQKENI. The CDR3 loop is CASSPWPPGELYEQYF. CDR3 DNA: TGTGCCAGCTCACCCTGGCCCCCAGGAGAACTCTACGAGCAGTACTTC.

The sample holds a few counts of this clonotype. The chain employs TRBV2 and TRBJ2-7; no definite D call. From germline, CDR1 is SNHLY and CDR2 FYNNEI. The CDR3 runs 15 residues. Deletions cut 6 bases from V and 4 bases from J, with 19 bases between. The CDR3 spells CASSSKRGSSYEQYF. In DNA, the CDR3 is TGTGCCAGCAGCTCCAAGCGAGGCTCCTCGTACGAGCAGTACTTC.

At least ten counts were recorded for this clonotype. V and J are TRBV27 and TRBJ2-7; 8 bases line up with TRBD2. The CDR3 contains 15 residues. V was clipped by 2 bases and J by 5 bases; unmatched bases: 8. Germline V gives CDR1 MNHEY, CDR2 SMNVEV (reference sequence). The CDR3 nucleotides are TGTGCCAGCAGTTTAAGGCCGGGGGGGCCAGACGAGCAGTACTTC. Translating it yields CASSLRPGGPDEQYF.

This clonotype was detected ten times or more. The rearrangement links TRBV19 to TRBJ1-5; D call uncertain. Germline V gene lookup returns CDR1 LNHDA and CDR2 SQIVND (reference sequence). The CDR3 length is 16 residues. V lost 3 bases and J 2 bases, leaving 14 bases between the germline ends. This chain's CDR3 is CASSMIGVAGNQPQHF. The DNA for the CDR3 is TGTGCCAGTAGTATGATTGGAGTGGCGGGCAATCAGCCCCAGCATTTT.

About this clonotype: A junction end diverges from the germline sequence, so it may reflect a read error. The CDR3 bases are TGTGCCAGCAGCGGTAGCGGGGGAGTACCCTACGAACAGTACTTC. Its protein product is CASSGSGGVPYEQYF. The rearrangement uses TRBV27 and TRBJ2-7; 9 positions agree with TRBD2. Germline V CDR1 and CDR2: MNHEY, SMNVEV (reference sequence). CDR3 length: 15 residues.

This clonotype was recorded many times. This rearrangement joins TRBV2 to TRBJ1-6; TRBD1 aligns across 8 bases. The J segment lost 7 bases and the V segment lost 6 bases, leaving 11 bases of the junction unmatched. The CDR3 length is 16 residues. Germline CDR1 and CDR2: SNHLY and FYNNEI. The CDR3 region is CASSRTGLGRNSPLHF. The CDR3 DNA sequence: TGTGCCAGCAGCAGGACAGGGCTTGGGCGGAATTCACCCCTCCACTTT.